A selection of T cell receptor beta chains follows, all from one sample in a study of PD-1 blockade in classical Hodgkin lymphoma. Assay used: immunoSEQ multiplex PCR; TCRdb lists only in-frame clones, some missing. The data hold 90,000 to 100,000 clones, with 89% observed a single time. The source was peripheral blood mononuclear cells (PBMCs), collected before the second cycle of nivolumab. The source of these receptors is a human donor with classical Hodgkin lymphoma. The CDR3 runs from the conserved cysteine through the conserved F or W. The order of the fields is V gene, clone size, D gene, J gene, CDR3 protein, CDR3 DNA. The D gene is left open where the match is weak. Expanded clones are given a class, and other clones once, few, many or no size at all.

v_gene: TRBV7-8; abundance: NA; d_gene: NA; j_gene: TRBJ2-1; CDR3aa: CASSFGGHEQFF; CDR3nt: TGTGCCAGCAGCTTCGGCGGGCATGAGCAGTTCTTC
v_gene: TRBV5-1; abundance: NA; d_gene: TRBD2; j_gene: TRBJ2-1; CDR3aa: CASSGAFGTNYNEQFF; CDR3nt: TGCGCCAGCAGCGGGGCGTTTGGGACTAACTACAATGAGCAGTTCTTC
v_gene: TRBV27; abundance: NA; d_gene: TRBD1; j_gene: TRBJ2-1; CDR3aa: CASSWGQDVNEQFF; CDR3nt: TGTGCCAGCAGTTGGGGACAGGATGTCAATGAGCAGTTCTTC
v_gene: TRBV6-5; abundance: once; d_gene: NA; j_gene: TRBJ2-7; CDR3aa: CASSYAGRAEEQYF; CDR3nt: TGTGCCAGCAGTTACGCGGGACGAGCTGAGGAGCAGTACTTC
v_gene: TRBV28; abundance: NA; d_gene: NA; j_gene: TRBJ2-1; CDR3aa: CASSPDTFYNEQFF; CDR3nt: TGTGCCAGCAGCCCAGACACCTTCTACAATGAGCAGTTCTTC
v_gene: TRBV7-9; abundance: NA; d_gene: TRBD1; j_gene: TRBJ1-3; CDR3aa: CASSSSPGGGSSGNTIYF; CDR3nt: TGTGCCAGCAGCTCGTCCCCAGGGGGGGGTAGCTCTGGAAACACCATATATTTT
v_gene: TRBV2; abundance: NA; d_gene: TRBD1; j_gene: TRBJ1-5; CDR3aa: CASSAGVRTGNNQPQHF; CDR3nt: TGTGCCAGCAGCGCGGGAGTCCGGACAGGAAATAATCAGCCCCAGCATTTT
v_gene: TRBV7-9; abundance: NA; d_gene: NA; j_gene: TRBJ2-1; CDR3aa: CASSLARLGGGQFF; CDR3nt: TGTGCCAGCAGCTTAGCGCGGCTAGGAGGGGGGCAGTTCTTC
v_gene: TRBV12-5; abundance: NA; d_gene: TRBD2; j_gene: TRBJ2-3; CDR3aa: CASGLVLGGGARDTQYF; CDR3nt: TGTGCTAGTGGTTTGGTACTTGGCGGGGGGGCCAGAGATACGCAGTATTTT
v_gene: TRBV13; abundance: NA; d_gene: NA; j_gene: TRBJ2-4; CDR3aa: CASSLGSRNIQYF; CDR3nt: TGTGCCAGCAGCTTAGGTTCTAGAAACATTCAGTACTTC
v_gene: TRBV27; abundance: NA; d_gene: TRBD2; j_gene: TRBJ2-7; CDR3aa: CASSRGVKLEQYF; CDR3nt: TGTGCCAGCAGTCGGGGGGTGAAGCTTGAGCAGTACTTC
v_gene: TRBV18; abundance: NA; d_gene: NA; j_gene: TRBJ1-3; CDR3aa: CASSATGHSGNTIYF; CDR3nt: TGTGCCAGCTCAGCTACAGGTCACTCTGGAAACACCATATATTTT
v_gene: TRBV6-4; abundance: NA; d_gene: NA; j_gene: TRBJ2-3; CDR3aa: CASSDSGQGPDTQYF; CDR3nt: TGTGCCAGCAGTGACTCAGGGCAGGGGCCAGATACGCAGTATTTT
v_gene: TRBV27; abundance: NA; d_gene: TRBD1; j_gene: TRBJ1-2; CDR3aa: CASNPTGQENYGYTF; CDR3nt: TGTGCCAGCAACCCGACGGGACAGGAAAACTATGGCTACACCTTC
v_gene: TRBV4-2; abundance: NA; d_gene: NA; j_gene: TRBJ1-3; CDR3aa: CASSPGEPSGNTIYF; CDR3nt: TGTGCCAGCAGCCCAGGGGAGCCCTCTGGAAACACCATATATTTT
v_gene: TRBV6-5; abundance: NA; d_gene: NA; j_gene: TRBJ2-5; CDR3aa: CASSYSQETQYF; CDR3nt: TGTGCCAGCAGTTACTCGCAAGAGACCCAGTACTTC
v_gene: TRBV5-1; abundance: NA; d_gene: NA; j_gene: TRBJ1-4; CDR3aa: CASSLAGGAGEKLFF; CDR3nt: TGCGCCAGCAGCTTGGCTGGGGGCGCGGGTGAAAAACTGTTTTTT
v_gene: TRBV9; abundance: NA; d_gene: NA; j_gene: TRBJ2-3; CDR3aa: CASSERGGGPGTDTQYF; CDR3nt: TGTGCCAGCAGCGAGAGAGGGGGAGGGCCAGGCACAGATACGCAGTATTTT
v_gene: TRBV5-6; abundance: NA; d_gene: TRBD2; j_gene: TRBJ2-7; CDR3aa: CASTKLRGLAALNSYEQYF; CDR3nt: TGTGCCAGCACCAAGCTTAGAGGGCTAGCGGCCTTGAACTCCTACGAGCAGTACTTC
v_gene: TRBV19; abundance: NA; d_gene: NA; j_gene: TRBJ1-4; CDR3aa: CASQGSTNEKLFF; CDR3nt: TGTGCCAGTCAGGGATCAACTAATGAAAAACTGTTTTTT
v_gene: TRBV13; abundance: NA; d_gene: NA; j_gene: TRBJ2-7; CDR3aa: CASSLGDTEYEQYF; CDR3nt: TGTGCCAGCAGCTTAGGAGACACCGAATACGAGCAGTACTTC
v_gene: TRBV19; abundance: NA; d_gene: TRBD1; j_gene: TRBJ2-7; CDR3aa: CASSRELGQSYEQYF; CDR3nt: TGTGCCAGTAGTCGCGAGCTGGGACAGAGCTACGAGCAGTACTTC
v_gene: TRBV10-3; abundance: NA; d_gene: NA; j_gene: TRBJ2-1; CDR3aa: CAISELDEQFF; CDR3nt: TGTGCCATCAGTGAGCTGGATGAGCAGTTCTTC
v_gene: TRBV28; abundance: NA; d_gene: TRBD1; j_gene: TRBJ1-5; CDR3aa: CASRIQGSEPQHF; CDR3nt: TGTGCCAGCAGAATACAGGGGTCTGAGCCCCAGCATTTT
v_gene: TRBV2; abundance: NA; d_gene: NA; j_gene: TRBJ1-5; CDR3aa: CASREQGGSNQPQHF; CDR3nt: TGTGCCAGCAGGGAACAGGGAGGGAGCAATCAGCCCCAGCATTTT
v_gene: TRBV6-1; abundance: NA; d_gene: TRBD1; j_gene: TRBJ2-7; CDR3aa: CASSEHRGRLGEQYF; CDR3nt: TGTGCCAGCAGTGAACACAGGGGGCGCTTGGGGGAGCAGTACTTC
v_gene: TRBV27; abundance: NA; d_gene: TRBD1; j_gene: TRBJ2-7; CDR3aa: CASSSWTGGASYEQYF; CDR3nt: TGTGCCAGCAGTTCCTGGACAGGGGGCGCTTCCTACGAGCAGTACTTC
v_gene: TRBV5-1; abundance: NA; d_gene: TRBD2; j_gene: TRBJ2-5; CDR3aa: CASSGGTSGSGETQYF; CDR3nt: TGCGCCAGCAGCGGCGGGACTAGCGGGAGTGGGGAGACCCAGTACTTC